This T cell receptor beta chain was documented in a study of beta chain features in type 1 diabetes. Study context: Cell yields, gender and age were comparable in patients and healthy donors. Broader study findings: Type 1 diabetes patients had TCRB CDR3s that were shorter (moderately but significantly so) in all four CD4+ subsets.

The sample holds a few counts of this clone. Antigen unknown. The germline V gene has CDR1 SGDLS and CDR2 YYNGEE. V was pared by 4 bases and J by 0 bases, with 13 bases between. This CDR3 is 15 amino acids long. Every bit of the isolated RNA underwent reverse transcription, so sequencing read expressed TCRB transcripts. Profiling relied on immunoSEQ multiplex PCR, and the TCRdb table lists in-frame clones only, not all of them. This sample has fewer than 200,000 clones, with around 13% found just once. This clonotype was sampled from a woman aged 18 to 35 in good health. Sequencing used central memory CD4+ T cells from blood. The chain uses TRBV9 and TRBJ1-2; the D gene is possibly TRBD1 (6 bases). The CDR3, as DNA: TGTGCCAGCAGCATTGGGACAACCGCTAACTATGGCTACACCTTC. It encodes CASSIGTTANYGYTF.